This T cell receptor (beta chain) was sequenced in a study of T cell responses to AZD1222 COVID-19 vaccine. General study results and limits: A rise in Spike-specific TCR breadth and depth followed two AZD1222 doses.

CDR3 length equals 13 residues. Looked up from germline, CDR1 is SGHTA and CDR2 is FQGNSA. V was pared by 4 bases and J by 8 bases, with 14 bases between. On this clone: Its antigen is not identified.

Sequencing used immunoSEQ multiplex PCR; TCRdb keeps in-frame clones, though not all of them. The sample has just under 150,000 clones, more than 70% seen once; the top ten hold less than 6%. Sequenced material: peripheral blood, taken 28 days after the second AZD1222 dose. The V call is TRBV7-2, the J call TRBJ1-2; D may be TRBD1 (5 bases). This clonotype was sampled from an adult who received the AZD1222 COVID-19 vaccine. CDR3 DNA sequence: TGTGCCAGCAGCTATGGGACCAACCGAGGCTACACCTTC. Residues: CASSYGTNRGYTF.